The sequence of this T cell receptor (beta chain) was determined in a study of T cells after yellow fever vaccination. This clonotype was seen at least ten times. TCRdb recomputed calls from the 5' RACE reads with MiXCR, one row per CDR3 protein. The sample contains around 530,000 distinct CDR3 sequences, about a sixth of which appear only once. V dropped 0 bases and J dropped 5 bases, with 7 bases sitting between them. Germline-derived CDR1 and CDR2 are SGDLS and YYNGEE. This CDR3 is 13 amino acids long. The J gene is TRBJ2-3, the V gene TRBV9, with no clear D. This receptor was taken from a young man who received the YFV17D yellow fever vaccine. Source: PBMCs, taken 5 days after the first yellow fever vaccination. The chain's CDR3 is CASSVEPQDTQYF. CDR3 nucleotides: TGTGCCAGCAGCGTAGAACCCCAAGATACGCAGTATTTT.